This TCR beta chain is from a study of cytomegalovirus exposure and HLA in healthy donors. PCR employed 60 Vbeta and 13 Jbeta primers. The assay was immunoSEQ multiplex PCR, and TCRdb's table has in-frame clones only and misses some. The repertoire holds about 82,000 clones, with around 70% as singletons. CDR1 is SQVTM and CDR2 is ANQGSEA in the germline V gene. V lost 7 bases and J lost 6, with 13 bases in between. The CDR3 extends over 11 amino acids. Study-level results: Later analysis indicated greater clonal expansion among HLA-associated TCR beta chains than among equally common other chains. Reported findings show TCR beta sequences accurately forecast HLA-A and HLA-B alleles in most subjects.

Concerning this clone itself: Its specificity is unknown.

Sequencing was done on a sample of PBMCs. The source is a man aged 55-75 years in good health and CMV-seronegative. V usage is TRBV29-1 and J usage is TRBJ2-7; possible D gene TRBD2, 6 bases. This CDR3 is CSALEGREQYF. The DNA for the CDR3 is TGCAGCGCCCTGGAGGGCCGCGAGCAGTACTTC.